This T cell receptor (beta chain) was found in a study of cytomegalovirus exposure and HLA in healthy donors. The CDR3 length is 16 residues. Trimming removed 4 bases from V and 5 bases from J; junction bases left unmatched: 8. CDR1 is SGHDT and CDR2 is YYEEEE in the germline V gene. The study ran its PCR with 60 Vbeta and 13 Jbeta primers. The repertoire was sequenced with immunoSEQ multiplex PCR; TCRdb's copy has only in-frame clones and lacks some. The sample contains roughly 150,000 clones, 70% to 85% of which appear only once. Turning to this clone: Its specificity is not known.

Study-level findings and limits: In vitro assays verified that three CMV-associated chains recognized CMV antigens specifically.

What was sequenced was PBMCs. This chain connects TRBV5-6 to TRBJ2-2; TRBD2 matches 10 bases. This receptor was taken from a man in his forties or fifties in good health and CMV-seropositive. CDR3 DNA: TGTGCCAGCAGCCCGGATCTAGCGGGGGTAACCGGGGAGCTGTTTTTT. Translating gives CASSPDLAGVTGELFF.